The rows below give T cell receptor beta chains drawn from one sample of a study of T cell changes during pregnancy in multiple sclerosis. Repertoires were generated with immunoSEQ multiplex PCR, while TCRdb's copy carries only in-frame clones and drops some. The repertoire includes just over 35,000 clones, 93% of them detected once, and roughly 0.4% sits in the top ten. Sequences were derived from CD4+ T cells from peripheral blood mononuclear cells, sampled in the first trimester of pregnancy. The source is a female donor with multiple sclerosis, enrolled in a pregnancy study. Each CDR3 is given with its conserved first and last residue. The D gene is left open where the match is weak. Clone size is shown for a subset of rows, as once, few, many or a class of expanded clone.

J gene: TRBJ2-5
clone size: NA
D gene: TRBD2
V gene: TRBV7-8
CDR3 protein: CASSFRLAGGQETQYF
CDR3 DNA: TGTGCCAGCAGCTTCCGACTAGCGGGGGGCCAAGAGACCCAGTACTTC

J gene: TRBJ1-2
clone size: NA
D gene: TRBD1
V gene: TRBV5-1
CDR3 protein: CASRDRWPSQYYGYTF
CDR3 DNA: TGCGCCAGCAGGGACAGGTGGCCGTCCCAGTACTATGGCTACACCTTC

J gene: TRBJ2-3
clone size: NA
D gene: TRBD2
V gene: TRBV5-4
CDR3 protein: CASSLSGRPLGTDTQYF
CDR3 DNA: TGTGCCAGCAGCCTTAGCGGGAGGCCCTTGGGCACAGATACGCAGTATTTT

J gene: TRBJ1-2
clone size: NA
D gene: TRBD1
V gene: TRBV5-4
CDR3 protein: CASSPIRDRGDYGYTF
CDR3 DNA: TGTGCCAGCAGCCCAATCCGGGACAGGGGGGACTATGGCTACACCTTC

J gene: TRBJ2-1
clone size: NA
D gene: NA
V gene: TRBV6-1
CDR3 protein: CASSEIGLSYNEQFF
CDR3 DNA: TGTGCCAGCAGTGAAATTGGACTATCCTACAATGAGCAGTTCTTC

J gene: TRBJ1-2
clone size: NA
D gene: NA
V gene: TRBV6-6
CDR3 protein: CASSYSNLEDGYTF
CDR3 DNA: TGTGCCAGCAGTTACTCTAACCTAGAGGATGGCTACACCTTC

J gene: TRBJ2-5
clone size: NA
D gene: NA
V gene: TRBV29-1
CDR3 protein: CSVAAVRVETQYF
CDR3 DNA: TGCAGCGTTGCGGCAGTGCGGGTAGAGACCCAGTACTTC

J gene: TRBJ1-2
clone size: NA
D gene: TRBD1
V gene: TRBV4-2
CDR3 protein: CASSHSTPGQGSNYGYTF
CDR3 DNA: TGTGCCAGCAGCCATTCCACTCCGGGACAGGGTTCTAACTATGGCTACACCTTC

J gene: TRBJ2-5
clone size: NA
D gene: TRBD2
V gene: TRBV5-5
CDR3 protein: CASSLLTSGGTQYF
CDR3 DNA: TGTGCCAGCAGCCTACTGACTAGCGGGGGGACCCAGTACTTC

J gene: TRBJ2-1
clone size: NA
D gene: TRBD2
V gene: TRBV11-2
CDR3 protein: CASSRRGAYNEQFF
CDR3 DNA: TGTGCCAGCAGCCGGCGGGGGGCCTACAATGAGCAGTTCTTC

J gene: TRBJ2-7
clone size: NA
D gene: NA
V gene: TRBV5-1
CDR3 protein: CASSPAPGTYEQYF
CDR3 DNA: TGCGCCAGCAGCCCGGCCCCGGGTACCTACGAGCAGTACTTC

J gene: TRBJ2-1
clone size: NA
D gene: TRBD2
V gene: TRBV6-5
CDR3 protein: CASSHQRGAYNEQFF
CDR3 DNA: TGTGCCAGCAGTCACCAGCGGGGGGCCTACAATGAGCAGTTCTTC

J gene: TRBJ2-1
clone size: NA
D gene: TRBD2
V gene: TRBV5-1
CDR3 protein: CASSSTSGRVVYNEQFF
CDR3 DNA: TGCGCCAGCAGCTCGACTAGCGGGAGGGTGGTCTACAATGAGCAGTTCTTC

J gene: TRBJ2-5
clone size: NA
D gene: NA
V gene: TRBV11-2
CDR3 protein: CASSPRTLQETQYF
CDR3 DNA: TGTGCCAGCAGCCCACGGACACTCCAAGAGACCCAGTACTTC

J gene: TRBJ1-1
clone size: NA
D gene: NA
V gene: TRBV2
CDR3 protein: CASSSQGNTEAFF
CDR3 DNA: TGTGCCAGCAGTTCTCAGGGAAACACTGAAGCTTTCTTT

J gene: TRBJ2-5
clone size: once
D gene: NA
V gene: TRBV28
CDR3 protein: CASSRAGAAQETQYF
CDR3 DNA: TGTGCCAGCAGTCGGGCAGGGGCCGCCCAAGAGACCCAGTACTTC

J gene: TRBJ1-2
clone size: once
D gene: TRBD1
V gene: TRBV19
CDR3 protein: CASSRTGSYGYTF
CDR3 DNA: TGTGCCAGTAGTCGGACAGGGTCCTATGGCTACACCTTC

J gene: TRBJ2-7
clone size: NA
D gene: TRBD1
V gene: TRBV7-3
CDR3 protein: CASSLMGTGTYYEQYF
CDR3 DNA: TGTGCCAGCAGCTTAATGGGGACAGGGACCTACTACGAGCAGTACTTC

J gene: TRBJ1-2
clone size: NA
D gene: TRBD1
V gene: TRBV19
CDR3 protein: CASSPRTGQNYGYTF
CDR3 DNA: TGTGCCAGTAGTCCGAGGACAGGGCAAAACTATGGCTACACCTTC

J gene: TRBJ1-2
clone size: NA
D gene: NA
V gene: TRBV2
CDR3 protein: CASSEAVEGRQGLGYTF
CDR3 DNA: TGTGCCAGCAGTGAGGCTGTCGAGGGTCGGCAGGGGCTCGGCTACACCTTC

J gene: TRBJ2-1
clone size: NA
D gene: NA
V gene: TRBV18
CDR3 protein: CASSPAQVPDNEQFF
CDR3 DNA: TGTGCCAGCTCACCAGCTCAGGTTCCCGACAATGAGCAGTTCTTC

J gene: TRBJ1-5
clone size: NA
D gene: NA
V gene: TRBV9
CDR3 protein: CASSEGGAWQPQHF
CDR3 DNA: TGTGCCAGCAGCGAGGGGGGGGCCTGGCAGCCCCAGCATTTT

J gene: TRBJ2-7
clone size: NA
D gene: NA
V gene: TRBV27
CDR3 protein: CASSSTGIPYEQYF
CDR3 DNA: TGTGCCAGCAGTTCGACAGGTATACCCTACGAGCAGTACTTC

J gene: TRBJ1-1
clone size: NA
D gene: NA
V gene: TRBV5-8
CDR3 protein: CASSLLSGRAFF
CDR3 DNA: TGTGCCAGCAGCTTGTTGTCGGGGAGGGCTTTCTTT

J gene: TRBJ2-3
clone size: NA
D gene: TRBD2
V gene: TRBV2
CDR3 protein: CASSVVAGASDTQYF
CDR3 DNA: TGTGCCAGCAGTGTTGTAGCGGGAGCTTCAGATACGCAGTATTTT

J gene: TRBJ2-1
clone size: NA
D gene: TRBD1
V gene: TRBV18
CDR3 protein: CASSQGQGLNNEQFF
CDR3 DNA: TGTGCCAGCTCACAGGGACAGGGGCTGAACAATGAGCAGTTCTTC

J gene: TRBJ1-1
clone size: NA
D gene: NA
V gene: TRBV2
CDR3 protein: CASSYRVNTEAFF
CDR3 DNA: TGTGCCAGCAGTTACAGGGTGAACACTGAAGCTTTCTTT

J gene: TRBJ2-3
clone size: NA
D gene: TRBD1
V gene: TRBV7-9
CDR3 protein: CASSPRTGMVATQYF
CDR3 DNA: TGTGCCAGCAGCCCGCGGACAGGGATGGTTGCTACGCAGTATTTT

J gene: TRBJ1-2
clone size: NA
D gene: NA
V gene: TRBV19
CDR3 protein: CASSRQFNYGYTF
CDR3 DNA: TGTGCCAGTAGTAGGCAGTTTAACTATGGCTACACCTTC

J gene: TRBJ1-5
clone size: NA
D gene: TRBD1
V gene: TRBV19
CDR3 protein: CASSMGTGSQPQHF
CDR3 DNA: TGTGCCAGTAGTATGGGGACAGGGAGTCAGCCCCAGCATTTT

J gene: TRBJ2-3
clone size: NA
D gene: NA
V gene: TRBV4-1
CDR3 protein: CASSQEGGSTDTQYF
CDR3 DNA: TGCGCCAGCAGCCAAGAGGGGGGAAGCACAGATACGCAGTATTTT

J gene: TRBJ2-7
clone size: NA
D gene: TRBD2
V gene: TRBV2
CDR3 protein: CASRRTGLVAGGSYEQYF
CDR3 DNA: TGTGCCAGCCGTCGGACAGGGTTGGTAGCGGGAGGGTCCTACGAGCAGTACTTC

J gene: TRBJ1-1
clone size: once
D gene: NA
V gene: TRBV28
CDR3 protein: CASSGMGGVYTEAFF
CDR3 DNA: TGTGCCAGCAGCGGCATGGGGGGGGTTTATACTGAAGCTTTCTTT

J gene: TRBJ2-3
clone size: once
D gene: NA
V gene: TRBV5-4
CDR3 protein: CASSLGRTGTDTQYF
CDR3 DNA: TGTGCCAGCAGCTTGGGGAGGACAGGCACAGATACGCAGTATTTT

J gene: TRBJ2-1
clone size: NA
D gene: NA
V gene: TRBV7-9
CDR3 protein: CANRGSYNEQFF
CDR3 DNA: TGTGCCAACCGGGGCTCCTACAATGAGCAGTTCTTC

J gene: TRBJ1-5
clone size: once
D gene: NA
V gene: TRBV6-5
CDR3 protein: CASSYNKNQPQHF
CDR3 DNA: TGTGCCAGCAGTTACAACAAAAATCAGCCCCAGCATTTT

J gene: TRBJ2-7
clone size: NA
D gene: NA
V gene: TRBV27
CDR3 protein: CASRRDAHSYEQYF
CDR3 DNA: TGTGCCAGCAGGCGGGACGCTCACTCCTACGAGCAGTACTTC

J gene: TRBJ1-3
clone size: NA
D gene: NA
V gene: TRBV2
CDR3 protein: CASSVRGRSAGNTIYF
CDR3 DNA: TGTGCCAGCAGTGTAAGGGGCCGCTCGGCGGGAAACACCATATATTTT

J gene: TRBJ2-5
clone size: NA
D gene: NA
V gene: TRBV28
CDR3 protein: CASRTRGRETQYF
CDR3 DNA: TGTGCCAGCAGGACCAGGGGTCGGGAGACCCAGTACTTC

J gene: TRBJ2-2
clone size: NA
D gene: NA
V gene: TRBV30
CDR3 protein: CAWSVLKGTGELFF
CDR3 DNA: TGTGCCTGGAGTGTGCTCAAGGGGACCGGGGAGCTGTTTTTT

J gene: TRBJ1-5
clone size: NA
D gene: NA
V gene: TRBV2
CDR3 protein: CASSARPLNQPQHF
CDR3 DNA: TGTGCCAGCAGTGCTAGGCCGCTGAATCAGCCCCAGCATTTT

J gene: TRBJ1-2
clone size: few
D gene: TRBD1
V gene: TRBV6-9
CDR3 protein: CASRGQGFGGYTF
CDR3 DNA: TGTGCCAGCAGGGGACAGGGGTTTGGTGGCTACACCTTC

J gene: TRBJ2-3
clone size: NA
D gene: NA
V gene: TRBV19
CDR3 protein: CASSIQGPGRADTQYF
CDR3 DNA: TGTGCCAGTAGTATACAAGGTCCCGGGCGGGCAGATACGCAGTATTTT

J gene: TRBJ2-5
clone size: NA
D gene: NA
V gene: TRBV18
CDR3 protein: CASSHRQEETQYF
CDR3 DNA: TGTGCCAGCTCACATCGACAGGAAGAGACCCAGTACTTC

J gene: TRBJ2-7
clone size: NA
D gene: NA
V gene: TRBV5-6
CDR3 protein: CASSPGTYSSYEQYF
CDR3 DNA: TGTGCCAGCAGCCCCGGGACTTATAGCTCCTACGAGCAGTACTTC

J gene: TRBJ2-1
clone size: NA
D gene: TRBD2
V gene: TRBV10-1
CDR3 protein: CASSELAGGPRYNEQFF
CDR3 DNA: TGCGCCAGCAGTGAACTAGCGGGAGGGCCGAGGTACAATGAGCAGTTCTTC

J gene: TRBJ2-7
clone size: NA
D gene: TRBD1
V gene: TRBV2
CDR3 protein: CASVIQGVSYEQYF
CDR3 DNA: TGTGCCAGCGTAATACAGGGGGTGTCCTACGAGCAGTACTTC

J gene: TRBJ2-7
clone size: NA
D gene: NA
V gene: TRBV7-6
CDR3 protein: CASSPDRGNYEQYF
CDR3 DNA: TGTGCCAGCAGCCCCGATCGGGGAAACTACGAGCAGTACTTC

J gene: TRBJ1-2
clone size: NA
D gene: NA
V gene: TRBV19
CDR3 protein: CASSLGQRYGYTF
CDR3 DNA: TGTGCCAGTAGTCTTGGACAGAGATATGGCTACACCTTC

J gene: TRBJ2-2
clone size: NA
D gene: TRBD2
V gene: TRBV5-1
CDR3 protein: CASSFLWSGGPTGELFF
CDR3 DNA: TGCGCCAGCAGCTTCCTTTGGAGCGGGGGACCCACCGGGGAGCTGTTTTTT

J gene: TRBJ2-1
clone size: NA
D gene: TRBD2
V gene: TRBV27
CDR3 protein: CASSLRGLAGSNEQFF
CDR3 DNA: TGTGCCAGCAGTTTGAGGGGACTAGCGGGGAGCAATGAGCAGTTCTTC

J gene: TRBJ2-5
clone size: NA
D gene: TRBD1
V gene: TRBV11-1
CDR3 protein: CASSLRQGARETQYF
CDR3 DNA: TGTGCCAGCAGCTTGAGACAGGGGGCGCGTGAGACCCAGTACTTC

J gene: TRBJ2-7
clone size: NA
D gene: TRBD1
V gene: TRBV27
CDR3 protein: CASSFARTGTTYEQYF
CDR3 DNA: TGTGCCAGCAGTTTCGCGCGGACAGGGACCACCTACGAGCAGTACTTC

J gene: TRBJ2-2
clone size: few
D gene: TRBD2
V gene: TRBV28
CDR3 protein: CASRAGGQVGELFF
CDR3 DNA: TGTGCCAGCCGGGCGGGAGGGCAAGTCGGGGAGCTGTTTTTT

J gene: TRBJ1-2
clone size: few
D gene: NA
V gene: TRBV15
CDR3 protein: CATSSRVTGYGYTF
CDR3 DNA: TGTGCCACCAGCTCGCGAGTTACCGGCTATGGCTACACCTTC

J gene: TRBJ1-2
clone size: NA
D gene: TRBD1
V gene: TRBV7-9
CDR3 protein: CASSQEQGGNYGYTF
CDR3 DNA: TGTGCCAGCAGCCAAGAACAGGGGGGTAACTATGGCTACACCTTC

J gene: TRBJ2-7
clone size: few
D gene: TRBD2
V gene: TRBV25-1
CDR3 protein: CASSEPGGTEQYF
CDR3 DNA: TGTGCCAGCAGTGAACCCGGGGGGACGGAGCAGTACTTC